The present T cell receptor (beta chain) was sequenced within a study of OX40 agonist ivuxolimab in advanced cancers. As for the study more broadly: Ivuxolimab was an agonistic, fully human IgG2 monoclonal antibody directed against OX40 (CD134), a costimulatory receptor. Three dose-escalation patients achieved partial responses, one with hepatocellular carcinoma and two with cutaneous melanoma. The point of sequencing TCRbeta in the periphery was to test whether ivuxolimab changed TCR sequence diversity and drove clonal T-cell expansion. Of the roughly 54 patients in dose escalation, about 20 had hepatocellular carcinoma, some 15 had melanoma, 9 had renal cell carcinoma and 9 had head and neck cancer. Intravenous ivuxolimab was administered to patients every 2 weeks at six dose levels: 0.01, 0.1, 0.3, 1.5, 3 and 10 mg/kg. Patients were allowed to have had prior anti-PD-1, anti-PD-L1 or anti-CTLA-4 therapy, and around two fifths of the dose-escalation patients had been treated with checkpoint inhibitors. In the dose-escalation cohort, about four fifths of patients were male, and the mean age was 60 years with a range of about 20 to 80. The paper reports the monotherapy dose-escalation portion (N = 52 patients) of the phase I ivuxolimab trial. Overall results and qualifications from the work: The antigen specificity of the peripheral T cells that underwent clonal expansion was not determined. After ivuxolimab, expanded clones were on average more numerous among CD8+ T cells than among CD4+ T cells. Clonal expansion of both CD4+ and CD8+ blood T cells was observed from baseline to week 6 at doses 0.1 to 3.0 mg/kg. Low levels of normalized T-cell clonal expansion were also seen in some nonresponding patients. In the 0.1-3.0 mg/kg groups, partial responders had among the lowest normalized peripheral clonal expansion, particularly in CD8+ T cells.

The trial excluded patients who had a history of autoimmune disease or were on systemic immunosuppression. Peripheral blood for TCR sequencing was collected from all dose cohorts at baseline, on cycle 4 day 1, and on cycle 7 day 1. The samples were taken from a phase I, first-in-human, multicenter, open-label dose-escalation trial of ivuxolimab. Adults with locally advanced or metastatic melanoma, renal cell, hepatocellular, or head and neck squamous cell carcinoma were enrolled in the trial. Before TCR sequencing, CD4+ T cells and CD8+ T cells from peripheral blood were sorted into separate populations. The CDR3 spans 14 residues, from the cysteine through the phenylalanine. Left in the record is the CDR3 DNA by itself, 42 bases read in frame from the first base. V loses 3 bases at its end and J loses 8 bases; junction bases beyond the gene matches: 9. CDR1 MNHEY and CDR2 SMNVEV are derived from the germline V gene (reference sequence).

Of note for this clone: This clone's antigen is unknown. Base qualities are not provided; no much larger clone lies one nucleotide away.

To sequence the TCRbeta CDR3 region, genomic DNA was isolated from the sorted cells. The immunoSEQ Assay was used for sequencing of TCRbeta CDR3 regions. TCRdb re-hosts the immuneACCESS table, in-frame sequences only. Its copies lack some clones; in the studies checked, an unresolved V gene accounts for under half of them, and the cause for the rest is not known. The sample profile shows about 75,000 clones; roughly 86% of them were found once. Nearly 8% of the sample comes from the top ten. This TCR was sampled from an adult with an advanced solid tumor such as melanoma, head and neck, liver or kidney cancer. Specimen: CD4+ or CD8+ T cells sorted from blood, collected in a trial of the OX40 agonist ivuxolimab. The sequence is built from TRBV27 and TRBJ1-2, and TRBD1 matches 7 of the central bases. The CDR3: CASSLGQTLGGYTF. The nucleotide sequence reads TGTGCCAGCAGTTTGGGACAGACCCTGGGGGGCTACACCTTC.